This T cell receptor beta chain stems from a study of blood T cell repertoires in COVID-19. The germline V gene encodes CDR1 SGHRS and CDR2 YFSETQ. The V end lost 1 base, the J end lost 0 bases, and 12 bases lay between the germline ends. The CDR3 has 16 residues. The protocol was immunoSEQ multiplex PCR, while the TCRdb copy is restricted to in-frame clones and leaves out a portion. The sample yields around 280,000 clones, 75% to 90% seen once. The rearrangement uses TRBV5-1 and TRBJ2-3; no reliable D call. The source material was PBMCs or T cells enriched from blood (not recorded which). The receptor's source is a woman aged 40 to 49 who had recovered from COVID-19. CDR3 loop: CASSLSTATSTDTQYF. The CDR3 DNA follows: TGCGCCAGCAGCTTGTCAACAGCCACTAGCACAGATACGCAGTATTTT.